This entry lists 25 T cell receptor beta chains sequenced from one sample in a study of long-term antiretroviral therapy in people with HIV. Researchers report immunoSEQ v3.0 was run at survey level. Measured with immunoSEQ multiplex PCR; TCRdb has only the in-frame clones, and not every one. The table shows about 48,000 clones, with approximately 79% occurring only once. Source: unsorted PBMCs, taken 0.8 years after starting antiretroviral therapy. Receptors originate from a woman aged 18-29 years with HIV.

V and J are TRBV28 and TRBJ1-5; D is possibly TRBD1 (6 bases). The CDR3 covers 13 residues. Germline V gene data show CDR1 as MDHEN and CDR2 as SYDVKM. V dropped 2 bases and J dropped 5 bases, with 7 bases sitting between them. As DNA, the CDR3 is TGTGCCAGCAGTTTACCAGGGGATCAGCCCCAGCATTTT. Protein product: CASSLPGDQPQHF.

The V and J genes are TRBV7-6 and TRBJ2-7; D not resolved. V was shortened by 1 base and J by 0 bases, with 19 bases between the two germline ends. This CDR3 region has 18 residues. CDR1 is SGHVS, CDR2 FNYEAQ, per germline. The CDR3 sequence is CASSLEPSDTPSSYEQYF. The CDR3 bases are TGTGCCAGCAGCTTAGAGCCCTCAGACACCCCGAGCTCCTACGAGCAGTACTTC. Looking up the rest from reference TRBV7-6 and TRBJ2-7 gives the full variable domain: GAGVSQSPRYKVTKRGQDVALRCDPISGHVSLYWYRQALGQGPEFLTYFNYEAQQDKSGLPNDRFSAERPEGSISTLTIQRTEQRDSAMYRCASSLEPSDTPSSYEQYFGPGTRLTVT.

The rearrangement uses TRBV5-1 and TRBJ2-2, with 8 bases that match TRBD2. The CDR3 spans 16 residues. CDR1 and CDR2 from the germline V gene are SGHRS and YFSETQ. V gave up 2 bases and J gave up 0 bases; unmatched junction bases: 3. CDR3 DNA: TGCGCCAGCAGCTTAAGCGGGGGCCCGAACACCGGGGAGCTGTTTTTT. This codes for CASSLSGGPNTGELFF.

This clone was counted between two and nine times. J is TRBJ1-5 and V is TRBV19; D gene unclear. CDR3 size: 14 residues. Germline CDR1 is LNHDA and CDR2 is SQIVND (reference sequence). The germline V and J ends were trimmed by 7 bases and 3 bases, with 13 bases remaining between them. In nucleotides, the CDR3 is TGTGCCAGTACCCCACCGGGCCCCAATCAGCCCCAGCATTTT. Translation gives CASTPPGPNQPQHF. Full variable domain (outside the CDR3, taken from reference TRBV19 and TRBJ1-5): DGGITQSPKYLFRKEGQNVTLSCEQNLNHDAMYWYRQDPGQGLRLIYYSQIVNDFQKGDIAEGYSVSREKKESFPLTVTSAQKNPTAFYLCASTPPGPNQPQHFGDGTRLSIL.

CDR3 sequence reads: CASSLSGRQGEAFF. CDR3 nucleotide sequence: TGTGCCAGCAGTTTATCCGGACGACAGGGTGAAGCTTTCTTT. The chain links TRBV27 to TRBJ1-1; 7 nucleotides align to TRBD1. CDR3 length: 14 residues. Germline CDR1 reads MNHEY; CDR2 reads SMNVEV (reference sequence). Trimming at V came to 0 bases and at J to 7 bases, leaving 5 bases not matched to a gene.

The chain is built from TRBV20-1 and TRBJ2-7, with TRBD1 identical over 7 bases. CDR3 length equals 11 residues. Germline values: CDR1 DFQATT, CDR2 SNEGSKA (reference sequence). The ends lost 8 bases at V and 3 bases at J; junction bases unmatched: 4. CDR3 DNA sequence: TGCAGTCCCAGGGGGATCTACGAGCAGTACTTC. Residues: CSPRGIYEQYF.

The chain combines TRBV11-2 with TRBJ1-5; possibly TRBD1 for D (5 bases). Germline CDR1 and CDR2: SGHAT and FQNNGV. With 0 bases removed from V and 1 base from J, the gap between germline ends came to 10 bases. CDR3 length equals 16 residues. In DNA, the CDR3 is TGTGCCAGCAGCTTAGATGGGGGGGTGAGCAATCAGCCCCAGCATTTT. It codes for CASSLDGGVSNQPQHF.

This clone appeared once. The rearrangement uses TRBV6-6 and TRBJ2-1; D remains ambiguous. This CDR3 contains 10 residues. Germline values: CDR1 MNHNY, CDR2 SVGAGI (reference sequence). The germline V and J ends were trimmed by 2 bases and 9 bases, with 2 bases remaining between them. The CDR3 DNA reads TGTGCCAGCAGTTACGGTGAGCAGTTCTTC. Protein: CASSYGEQFF.

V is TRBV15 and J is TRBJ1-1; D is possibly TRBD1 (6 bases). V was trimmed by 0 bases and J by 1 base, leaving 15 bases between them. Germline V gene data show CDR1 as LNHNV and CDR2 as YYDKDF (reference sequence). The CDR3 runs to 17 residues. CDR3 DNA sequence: TGTGCCACCAGCAGAGATGGAGGGAGGGGGGAGAACACTGAAGCTTTCTTT. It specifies CATSRDGGRGENTEAFF. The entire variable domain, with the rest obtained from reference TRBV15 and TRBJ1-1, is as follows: DAMVIQNPRYQVTQFGKPVTLSCSQTLNHNVMYWYQQKSSQAPKLLFHYYDKDFNNEADTPDNFQSRRPNTSFCFLDIRSPGLGDTAMYLCATSRDGGRGENTEAFFGQGTRLTVV.

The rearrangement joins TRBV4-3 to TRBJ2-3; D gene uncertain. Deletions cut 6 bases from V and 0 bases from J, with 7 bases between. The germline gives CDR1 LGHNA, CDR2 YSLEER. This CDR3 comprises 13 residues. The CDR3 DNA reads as TGCGCCAGCAGGGATACTAGCACAGATACGCAGTATTTT. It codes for CASRDTSTDTQYF.

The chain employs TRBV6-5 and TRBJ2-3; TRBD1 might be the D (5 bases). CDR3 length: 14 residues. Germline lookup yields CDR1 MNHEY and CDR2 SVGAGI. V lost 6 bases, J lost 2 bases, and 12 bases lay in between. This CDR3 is CASSTPQVTDTQYF. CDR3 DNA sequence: TGTGCCAGCAGCACGCCACAGGTCACAGATACGCAGTATTTT.

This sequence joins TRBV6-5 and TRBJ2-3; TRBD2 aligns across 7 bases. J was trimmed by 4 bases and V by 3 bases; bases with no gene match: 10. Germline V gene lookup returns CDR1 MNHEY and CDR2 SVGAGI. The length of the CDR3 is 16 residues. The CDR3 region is CASSYNRGRFADTQYF. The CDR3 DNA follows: TGTGCCAGCAGTTATAATCGCGGGAGATTTGCAGATACGCAGTATTTT.

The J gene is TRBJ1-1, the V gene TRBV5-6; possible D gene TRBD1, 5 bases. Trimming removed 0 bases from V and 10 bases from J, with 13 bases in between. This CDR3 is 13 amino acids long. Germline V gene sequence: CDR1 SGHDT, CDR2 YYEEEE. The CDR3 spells CASSLAGPSSAFF. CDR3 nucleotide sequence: TGTGCCAGCAGCTTGGCGGGACCCTCGTCAGCTTTCTTT.

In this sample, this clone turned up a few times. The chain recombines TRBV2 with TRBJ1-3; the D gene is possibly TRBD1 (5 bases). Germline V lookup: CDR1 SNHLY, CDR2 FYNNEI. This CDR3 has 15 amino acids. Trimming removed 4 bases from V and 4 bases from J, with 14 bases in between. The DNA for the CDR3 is TGTGCCAGCAGTGGCTGGGGACTACCAGGAAACACCATATATTTT. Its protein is CASSGWGLPGNTIYF.

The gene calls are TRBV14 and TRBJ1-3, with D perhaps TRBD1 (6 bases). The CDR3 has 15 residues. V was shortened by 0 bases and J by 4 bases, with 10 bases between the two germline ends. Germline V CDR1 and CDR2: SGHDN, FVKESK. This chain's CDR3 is CASSQDPGVGNTIYF. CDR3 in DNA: TGTGCCAGCAGCCAAGATCCAGGGGTCGGAAACACCATATATTTT.

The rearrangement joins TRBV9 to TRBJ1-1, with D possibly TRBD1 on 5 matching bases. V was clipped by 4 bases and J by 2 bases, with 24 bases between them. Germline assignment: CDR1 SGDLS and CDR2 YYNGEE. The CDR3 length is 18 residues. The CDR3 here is CASSTTDIFPTKNTEAFF. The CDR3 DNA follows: TGTGCCAGCAGCACCACGGACATTTTCCCGACGAAAAACACTGAAGCTTTCTTT.

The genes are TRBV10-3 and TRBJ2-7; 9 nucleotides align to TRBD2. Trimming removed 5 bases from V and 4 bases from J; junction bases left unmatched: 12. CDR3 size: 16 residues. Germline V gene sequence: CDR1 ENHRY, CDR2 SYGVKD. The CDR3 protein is CAISPAGASGVYEQYF. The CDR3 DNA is TGTGCCATCAGTCCAGCGGGGGCTAGCGGGGTTTACGAGCAGTACTTC.

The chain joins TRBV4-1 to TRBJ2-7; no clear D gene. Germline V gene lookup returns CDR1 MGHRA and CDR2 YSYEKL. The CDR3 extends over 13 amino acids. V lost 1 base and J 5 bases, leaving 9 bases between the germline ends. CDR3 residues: CASSQGAPDEQYF. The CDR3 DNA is TGCGCCAGCAGCCAAGGGGCCCCGGACGAGCAGTACTTC.

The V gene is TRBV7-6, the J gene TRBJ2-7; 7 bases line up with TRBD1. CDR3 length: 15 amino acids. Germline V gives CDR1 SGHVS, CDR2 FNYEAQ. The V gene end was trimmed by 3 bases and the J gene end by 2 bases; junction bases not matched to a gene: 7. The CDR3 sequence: CASSLEQGSPYEQYF. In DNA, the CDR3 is TGTGCCAGCAGCTTGGAACAGGGGTCGCCCTACGAGCAGTACTTC.

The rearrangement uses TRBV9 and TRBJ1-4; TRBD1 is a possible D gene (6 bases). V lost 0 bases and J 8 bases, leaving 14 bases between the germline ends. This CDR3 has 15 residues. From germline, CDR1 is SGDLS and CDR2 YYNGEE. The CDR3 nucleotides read TGTGCCAGCAGCGTAGATTGGGGGGCTTCGGAAAAACTGTTTTTT. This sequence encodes CASSVDWGASEKLFF.

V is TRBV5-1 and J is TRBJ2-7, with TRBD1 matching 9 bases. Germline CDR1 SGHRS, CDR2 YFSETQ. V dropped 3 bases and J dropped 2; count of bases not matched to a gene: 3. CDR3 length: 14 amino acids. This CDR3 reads CASSSTGGPYEQYF. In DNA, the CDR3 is TGCGCCAGCAGCTCAACAGGGGGCCCCTACGAGCAGTACTTC. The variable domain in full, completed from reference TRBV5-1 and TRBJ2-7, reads KAGVTQTPRYLIKTRGQQVTLSCSPISGHRSVSWYQQTPGQGLQFLFEYFSETQRNKGNFPGRFSGRQFSNSRSEMNVSTLELGDSALYLCASSSTGGPYEQYFGPGTRLTVT.

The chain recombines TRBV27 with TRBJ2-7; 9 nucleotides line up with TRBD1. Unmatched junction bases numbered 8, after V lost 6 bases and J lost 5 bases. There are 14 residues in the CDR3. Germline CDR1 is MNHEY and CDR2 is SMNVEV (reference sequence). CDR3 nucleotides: TGTGCCAGCAGCCGATCTCGGACAGGGGACGAGCAGTACTTC. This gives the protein CASSRSRTGDEQYF.

CDR3 sequence (DNA): TGCAGCGTTGAAGAGGTGGAAAGGGTCCGGGACAGGGGTTCCTACGAGCAGTACTTC. Its translation: CSVEEVERVRDRGSYEQYF. J is TRBJ2-7 and V is TRBV29-1; 10 bases fit TRBD1. The CDR3 has 19 residues. Germline V CDR1 and CDR2: SQVTM, ANQGSEA. V trimming: 0 bases; J trimming: 1 base; junction bases outside the gene matches: 15.

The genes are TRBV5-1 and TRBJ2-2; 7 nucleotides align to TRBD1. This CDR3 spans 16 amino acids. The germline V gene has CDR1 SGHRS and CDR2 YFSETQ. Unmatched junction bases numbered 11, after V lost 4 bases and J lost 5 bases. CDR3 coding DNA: TGCGCCAGCAGCCCCTCCCGGACAGGCGGAACCGGGGAGCTGTTTTTT. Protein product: CASSPSRTGGTGELFF.

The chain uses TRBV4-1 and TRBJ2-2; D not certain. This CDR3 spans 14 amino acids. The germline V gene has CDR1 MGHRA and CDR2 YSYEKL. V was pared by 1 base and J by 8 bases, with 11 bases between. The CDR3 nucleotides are TGCGCCAGCAGCCAAGCTGGGCAGAGAGGGGAGCTGTTTTTT. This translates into CASSQAGQRGELFF.